Listed below are T cell receptor beta chains from one sample, sequenced in a study of cytomegalovirus exposure and HLA in healthy donors. Here immunoSEQ multiplex PCR was the method, and the copy in TCRdb shows in-frame clones only, minus some. This table has about 62,000 clones, approximately 87% appearing once. The sequenced sample consisted of PBMCs. The origin of the receptors is a man younger than 35 in good health and CMV-seronegative. The CDR3 runs from the conserved cysteine through the conserved F or W. The D gene is left open where the match is weak. A clone size is listed for some rows: how often the clone was seen (once, few, many), or a class if it is expanded.

cdr3_nt: TGCAGCGTCCTACTCACCGAGGGTTCACCCCTCCACTTT; cdr3_aa: CSVLLTEGSPLHF; d_call: -; j_call: TRBJ1-6; v_call: TRBV29-1; clone_size: -
cdr3_nt: TGTGCCAGCAGCTTAGGGCCTCAGGCCGTGGAGACCCAGTACTTC; cdr3_aa: CASSLGPQAVETQYF; d_call: -; j_call: TRBJ2-5; v_call: TRBV7-8; clone_size: -
cdr3_nt: TGTGCCAGCAGCTTGGACAGCTATGGCTACACCTTC; cdr3_aa: CASSLDSYGYTF; d_call: -; j_call: TRBJ1-2; v_call: TRBV5-4; clone_size: -
cdr3_nt: TGTGCCACCACAGGTTCCCGGCACACCATATATTTT; cdr3_aa: CATTGSRHTIYF; d_call: -; j_call: TRBJ1-3; v_call: TRBV19; clone_size: -
cdr3_nt: TGTGCCAGCAGCCCTAGAACCGGGACAGGGTTTTATCAGCCCCAGCATTTT; cdr3_aa: CASSPRTGTGFYQPQHF; d_call: TRBD1; j_call: TRBJ1-5; v_call: TRBV2; clone_size: -
cdr3_nt: TGTGCCACCAGGGATGTTGGGGGAGGGAATTCACCCCTCCACTTT; cdr3_aa: CATRDVGGGNSPLHF; d_call: -; j_call: TRBJ1-6; v_call: TRBV15; clone_size: -
cdr3_nt: TGTGCCAGCAGTTCGACAGGGGAGGCTTTTGGTAATTCACCCCTCCACTTT; cdr3_aa: CASSSTGEAFGNSPLHF; d_call: TRBD1; j_call: TRBJ1-6; v_call: TRBV28; clone_size: -
cdr3_nt: TGTGCCAGCAGCCAGTCGGGGTTTGCGGACTATGGCTACACCTTC; cdr3_aa: CASSQSGFADYGYTF; d_call: -; j_call: TRBJ1-2; v_call: TRBV7-2; clone_size: -
cdr3_nt: TGCAGTGCTAGTCCGGGGGACGAGCAGTACTTC; cdr3_aa: CSASPGDEQYF; d_call: -; j_call: TRBJ2-7; v_call: TRBV20-1; clone_size: -
cdr3_nt: TGCGCCAGCAGCCAAGACGACACTTCCGGCAGGCAGCCCCAGCATTTT; cdr3_aa: CASSQDDTSGRQPQHF; d_call: -; j_call: TRBJ1-5; v_call: TRBV4-1; clone_size: -
cdr3_nt: TGTGCCAGCAGCCCCCGGGACAGGGTCCCCACTGAAGCTTTCTTT; cdr3_aa: CASSPRDRVPTEAFF; d_call: TRBD1; j_call: TRBJ1-1; v_call: TRBV7-2; clone_size: few
cdr3_nt: TGTGCCAGCAGCCCAGACAGTAACTATGGCTACACCTTC; cdr3_aa: CASSPDSNYGYTF; d_call: -; j_call: TRBJ1-2; v_call: TRBV2; clone_size: -
cdr3_nt: TGTGCCAGCTCACCACCACACAGGGTAGGAACTGAAGCTTTCTTT; cdr3_aa: CASSPPHRVGTEAFF; d_call: -; j_call: TRBJ1-1; v_call: TRBV18; clone_size: -
cdr3_nt: TGTGCCAGCAGCCCCCGGGACAGATCCTACGAGCAGTACTTC; cdr3_aa: CASSPRDRSYEQYF; d_call: TRBD1; j_call: TRBJ2-7; v_call: TRBV14; clone_size: once
cdr3_nt: TGTGCCAGCAGAGGGCGACAGGGGAGTCAGCCCCAGCATTTT; cdr3_aa: CASRGRQGSQPQHF; d_call: TRBD1; j_call: TRBJ1-5; v_call: TRBV6-1; clone_size: -
cdr3_nt: TGTGCCAGCAGCGGGAGCTCCTACAATGAGCAGTTCTTC; cdr3_aa: CASSGSSYNEQFF; d_call: -; j_call: TRBJ2-1; v_call: TRBV9; clone_size: -
cdr3_nt: TGTGCCAGCAGCCCTGGACAGGGGCGAAATGAAAAACTGTTTTTT; cdr3_aa: CASSPGQGRNEKLFF; d_call: TRBD1; j_call: TRBJ1-4; v_call: TRBV7-8; clone_size: -
cdr3_nt: TGTGCCAGCAGTTCCCGACGGGCGGAGGTTAGGGGCTACACCTTC; cdr3_aa: CASSSRRAEVRGYTF; d_call: -; j_call: TRBJ1-2; v_call: TRBV6-5; clone_size: -
cdr3_nt: TGCGCCAGCAGCCAAGCGGAGGGAGGTAGACAGCCCCAGCATTTT; cdr3_aa: CASSQAEGGRQPQHF; d_call: -; j_call: TRBJ1-5; v_call: TRBV4-1; clone_size: -
cdr3_nt: TGTGCCAGCAGTGATTCCGGGGAAGATGGCTACACCTTC; cdr3_aa: CASSDSGEDGYTF; d_call: -; j_call: TRBJ1-2; v_call: TRBV6-1; clone_size: -
cdr3_nt: TGTGCCAGCTCACCTAGAACAGTCCGCGAGGGTAACACTGAAGCTTTCTTT; cdr3_aa: CASSPRTVREGNTEAFF; d_call: -; j_call: TRBJ1-1; v_call: TRBV18; clone_size: -
cdr3_nt: TGTGCCAGCAGTTTACGGACAGGTGCCACCGGGGAGCTGTTTTTT; cdr3_aa: CASSLRTGATGELFF; d_call: TRBD1; j_call: TRBJ2-2; v_call: TRBV28; clone_size: -
cdr3_nt: TGCGCCAGCAGCATCGTGGCGGGGCTGGACAATGAGCAGTTCTTC; cdr3_aa: CASSIVAGLDNEQFF; d_call: -; j_call: TRBJ2-1; v_call: TRBV4-1; clone_size: -
cdr3_nt: TGTGCCAGCAGCGCCCTAAAGGGCGGGGGGGCCGATGAGCAGTTCTTC; cdr3_aa: CASSALKGGGADEQFF; d_call: TRBD2; j_call: TRBJ2-1; v_call: TRBV2; clone_size: -
cdr3_nt: TGTGCCAGCAGCCAAGATGCCGCGGGGGGCGGGTCACCCCTCCACTTT; cdr3_aa: CASSQDAAGGGSPLHF; d_call: -; j_call: TRBJ1-6; v_call: TRBV4-2; clone_size: -
cdr3_nt: TGTGCCAGCAGCCAAGATTGGGCTAGCGAAGGTGAGCAGTTCTTC; cdr3_aa: CASSQDWASEGEQFF; d_call: -; j_call: TRBJ2-1; v_call: TRBV4-2; clone_size: few
cdr3_nt: TGCGCCAGCAGCCATGCTACAGGGGGCGGTAGCAATCAGCCCCAGCATTTT; cdr3_aa: CASSHATGGGSNQPQHF; d_call: TRBD1; j_call: TRBJ1-5; v_call: TRBV4-1; clone_size: -
cdr3_nt: TGCGCCAGCAGCCAAGATTCCCCCCCTAGCGGGATTATCTTC; cdr3_aa: CASSQDSPPSGIIF; d_call: TRBD2; j_call: TRBJ2-1; v_call: TRBV4-1; clone_size: -
cdr3_nt: TGCGCCAGCAGCCCGGGGGACAGTACCTACGAGCAGTACTTC; cdr3_aa: CASSPGDSTYEQYF; d_call: -; j_call: TRBJ2-7; v_call: TRBV5-1; clone_size: -
cdr3_nt: TGTGCCAGCAGTTCGATCGGACTCAAAGAGACCCAGTACTTC; cdr3_aa: CASSSIGLKETQYF; d_call: -; j_call: TRBJ2-5; v_call: TRBV27; clone_size: -
cdr3_nt: TGTGCCAGCAGCCCGACAGAGATCGAGCAGTACTTC; cdr3_aa: CASSPTEIEQYF; d_call: -; j_call: TRBJ2-7; v_call: TRBV7-6; clone_size: -
cdr3_nt: TGTGCCAGCAGTTACAGCCGGGACAGGGGGCAATACGAGCAGTACTTC; cdr3_aa: CASSYSRDRGQYEQYF; d_call: TRBD1; j_call: TRBJ2-7; v_call: TRBV6-5; clone_size: once
cdr3_nt: TGTGCCAGCAGTTCTCTCGGGGAGGGTAGTGAAAAACTGTTTTTT; cdr3_aa: CASSSLGEGSEKLFF; d_call: -; j_call: TRBJ1-4; v_call: TRBV28; clone_size: -
cdr3_nt: TGTGCCAGCAGCTTAGACAGGACTAGCGGGGGGGCCGGGGAGCTGTTTTTT; cdr3_aa: CASSLDRTSGGAGELFF; d_call: TRBD2; j_call: TRBJ2-2; v_call: TRBV7-2; clone_size: few
cdr3_nt: TGTGCCAGCAGCCCGGCCGGGGGGGGACGAGATTCACCCCTCCACTTT; cdr3_aa: CASSPAGGGRDSPLHF; d_call: -; j_call: TRBJ1-6; v_call: TRBV5-4; clone_size: -
cdr3_nt: TGTGCCAGCAGCCACGCACAGGGGGTCCTGTACGAGCAGTACTTC; cdr3_aa: CASSHAQGVLYEQYF; d_call: TRBD1; j_call: TRBJ2-7; v_call: TRBV14; clone_size: -
cdr3_nt: TGTGCCAGCAGCCCCAGGGACAGGGGGACCTATGGCTACACCTTC; cdr3_aa: CASSPRDRGTYGYTF; d_call: TRBD1; j_call: TRBJ1-2; v_call: TRBV7-8; clone_size: -
cdr3_nt: TGTGCCAGCAGCGCCTCCTTAGACAGGGCCAATTCACCCCTCCACTTT; cdr3_aa: CASSASLDRANSPLHF; d_call: TRBD1; j_call: TRBJ1-6; v_call: TRBV2; clone_size: -
cdr3_nt: TGTGCCAGCAGCTTAACCCCCCAGGGGACCCAGTACTTC; cdr3_aa: CASSLTPQGTQYF; d_call: -; j_call: TRBJ2-5; v_call: TRBV7-2; clone_size: -
cdr3_nt: TGTGCCAGTGGGACAGGGGGCTACTCTGGAAACACCATATATTTT; cdr3_aa: CASGTGGYSGNTIYF; d_call: TRBD1; j_call: TRBJ1-3; v_call: TRBV6-5; clone_size: -
cdr3_nt: TGTGCCAGCAGCGTAGTAGGGGCCACCGGGGAGCTGTTTTTT; cdr3_aa: CASSVVGATGELFF; d_call: -; j_call: TRBJ2-2; v_call: TRBV9; clone_size: -
cdr3_nt: TGTGCCAGCAGCTTCCAGGACAGGGGGCCGGATGGCTACACCTTC; cdr3_aa: CASSFQDRGPDGYTF; d_call: TRBD1; j_call: TRBJ1-2; v_call: TRBV11-2; clone_size: -
cdr3_nt: TGTGCCAGCAGCCCTAGGGGAGCGGGGGAAACAGATACGCAGTATTTT; cdr3_aa: CASSPRGAGETDTQYF; d_call: TRBD2; j_call: TRBJ2-3; v_call: TRBV9; clone_size: -